These 19 T cell receptor beta chains originate from one sample sequenced in a study of blood T cell repertoires in COVID-19. Only in-frame clones appear in the TCRdb table, and some are missing; sequencing was by immunoSEQ multiplex PCR. The table includes about 440,000 clones, roughly 89% detected once. Sample: peripheral blood. All receptors come from a woman in her 30s with acute or convalescent COVID-19.

The V and J genes are TRBV4-1 and TRBJ2-3; TRBD2 aligns across 12 bases. The junction had 9 bases not matched to a gene; V was cut back by 5 bases and J by 0 bases. The CDR3 totals 18 residues. Germline loops: CDR1 MGHRA, CDR2 YSYEKL. DNA for the CDR3: TGCGCCAGCAGCAGACAGACTAGCGGGGGACAAAGCACAGATACGCAGTATTTT. Translating gives CASSRQTSGGQSTDTQYF.

The chain employs TRBV28 and TRBJ1-1; TRBD1 is a possible D gene (6 bases). This CDR3 has 15 amino acids. V gave up 6 bases and J gave up 5 bases, with 19 bases separating them. The germline gives CDR1 MDHEN, CDR2 SYDVKM. The CDR3 reads CASRGIQGFGTEAFF. DNA for the CDR3: TGTGCCAGCAGGGGAATACAGGGTTTTGGGACTGAAGCTTTCTTT.

The V call is TRBV29-1, the J call TRBJ2-3, with 10 bases identical to TRBD1. Unmatched junction bases numbered 12, after V lost 6 bases and J lost 3 bases. CDR3 length equals 16 residues. Germline values: CDR1 SQVTM, CDR2 ANQGSEA. The CDR3 coding sequence is TGCAGCGTCGACCCTAGGGGGACAGGGGTTACAGATACGCAGTATTTT. Protein sequence: CSVDPRGTGVTDTQYF.

The chain employs TRBV18 and TRBJ2-7, with TRBD2 matching over 12 bases. The CDR3 runs to 15 residues. V was pared by 3 bases and J by 3 bases, with 3 bases of the junction left unmatched. Germline assignment: CDR1 KGHSH and CDR2 LQKENI. The CDR3 nucleotides read TGTGCCAGCTCACCGCGACTAGCGGGGGACTACGAGCAGTACTTC. Amino acid sequence: CASSPRLAGDYEQYF.

The chain joins TRBV6-5 to TRBJ2-2, with TRBD2 as a possible D gene (5 bases). This CDR3 has 14 residues. Trimming left V 7 bases short and J 1 base short, with 10 bases between. Per the germline V gene, CDR1 is MNHEY and CDR2 is SVGAGI. CDR3: CASIRAENTGELFF. The CDR3, as DNA: TGTGCCAGCATCCGAGCGGAGAACACCGGGGAGCTGTTTTTT.

This chain connects TRBV30 to TRBJ1-1; D uncertain. This CDR3 spans 13 amino acids. The ends were cut back, 0 bases at V and 6 bases at J, with 11 bases in the middle. CDR1 and CDR2 (germline): GTSNPN, SVGIG (reference sequence). Written as DNA, the CDR3 is TGTGCCTGGAGTGTACTTTTTCACTCTGAAGCTTTCTTT. Protein: CAWSVLFHSEAFF.

The J gene is TRBJ1-2, the V gene TRBV2; TRBD1 is a possible D gene (6 bases). The CDR3 length is 12 residues. V lost 6 bases and J lost 6, with 11 bases in between. CDR1 is SNHLY, CDR2 FYNNEI, per germline. DNA of the CDR3: TGTGCCAGCAGCACAGGGTGGGATGGCTACACCTTC. Its translation: CASSTGWDGYTF.

The chain combines TRBV7-8 with TRBJ1-1, with TRBD1 matching over 8 bases. Germline V CDR1 and CDR2: SGHVS, FQNEAQ. This CDR3 contains 15 residues. The ends lost 1 base at V and 5 bases at J; junction bases unmatched: 6. The CDR3 bases are TGTGCCAGCAGCTTAGGGACAGGGTTTATAACTGAAGCTTTCTTT. Protein product: CASSLGTGFITEAFF. Using reference TRBV7-8 and TRBJ1-1 for the parts outside the CDR3, the full variable domain is GAGVSQSPRYKVAKRGQDVALRCDPISGHVSLFWYQQALGQGPEFLTYFQNEAQLDKSGLPSDRFFAERPEGSVSTLKIQRTQQEDSAVYLCASSLGTGFITEAFFGQGTRLTVV.

This clone has a single count. The rearrangement links TRBV3-1 (or the pseudogene TRBV3-2) to TRBJ1-6; D is undetermined. Looked up from germline, CDR1 is LGHDT and CDR2 is YNNKEL (reference sequence). This CDR3 region has 15 residues. In DNA, the CDR3 is TGTGCAGCTTCCCCCGGGAGAAATTATAATTCACCCCTCCACTTT. This encodes CAASPGRNYNSPLHF.

V usage is TRBV7-8 and J usage is TRBJ2-2; possible D gene TRBD2, 5 bases. CDR1 and CDR2 from the germline V gene are SGHVS and FQNEAQ. Trimming left V 0 bases short and J 4 bases short, with 12 bases between. This CDR3 is built from 16 residues. The chain's CDR3 is CASSLAPGGGTGELFF. For the CDR3, the DNA is TGTGCCAGCAGCTTAGCGCCAGGCGGAGGCACCGGGGAGCTGTTTTTT.

In nucleotides, the CDR3 is TGTGCCAGCAGTTTAGGGGAACGGGGGGCTAGAGCTGAAGCTTTCTTT. Translated, it gives CASSLGERGARAEAFF. The gene calls are TRBV28 and TRBJ1-1; TRBD1 is a possible D gene (6 bases). Germline V gene lookup returns CDR1 MDHEN and CDR2 SYDVKM. The CDR3 spans 16 residues. V lost 2 bases, J lost 6 bases, and 19 bases lay in between.

The rearrangement joins TRBV5-1 to TRBJ2-2; D call uncertain. The germline gives CDR1 SGHRS, CDR2 YFSETQ. This CDR3 contains 13 residues. The V and J ends lost 0 bases and 5 bases respectively, with 5 bases between them. The DNA for the CDR3 is TGCGCCAGCAGCTTGGAATTAACCGGGGAGCTGTTTTTT. Protein: CASSLELTGELFF.

The chain has TRBV7-8 and TRBJ2-1; TRBD2 agrees at 7 bases. From germline, CDR1 is SGHVS and CDR2 FQNEAQ. Unmatched junction bases numbered 6, after V lost 3 bases and J lost 4 bases. The CDR3 is 15 amino acids. CDR3 nucleotide sequence: TGTGCCAGCAGCTTTGGCGGGGGAGAGTACAATGAGCAGTTCTTC. As protein: CASSFGGGEYNEQFF.

V and J are TRBV19 and TRBJ1-2, with TRBD1 as a possible D gene (6 bases). V was clipped by 3 bases and J by 4 bases, with 15 bases between them. This CDR3 contains 15 residues. The germline V gene encodes CDR1 LNHDA and CDR2 SQIVND (reference sequence). The CDR3 coding sequence is TGTGCCAGTAGTATGGGCTTAGGGGGGGGCTATGGCTACACCTTC. Protein product: CASSMGLGGGYGYTF.

The chain links TRBV4-1 to TRBJ1-6; 9 nucleotides line up with TRBD1. Germline CDR1 reads MGHRA; CDR2 reads YSYEKL. The CDR3 is 15 amino acids. V dropped 2 bases and J dropped 7; count of bases not matched to a gene: 3. The CDR3: CASSQLGQGNSPLHF. In DNA form, the CDR3 reads TGCGCCAGCAGCCAACTAGGACAGGGGAATTCACCCCTCCACTTT.

This clone was observed a handful of times. This chain uses TRBV5-1 with TRBJ2-7; 8 nucleotides align to TRBD1. Trimming cost V 3 bases and J 5 bases; bases outside gene matches: 7. This CDR3 spans 14 amino acids. Per the germline V gene, CDR1 is SGHRS and CDR2 is YFSETQ. DNA of the CDR3: TGCGCCAGCAGCTGGACAGGGAACGTCCACGAGCAGTACTTC. Residues: CASSWTGNVHEQYF.

The gene calls are TRBV3-1 (or the pseudogene TRBV3-2) and TRBJ2-7; 8 bases align to TRBD1. Germline loops: CDR1 LGHDT, CDR2 YNNKEL (reference sequence). Trimming took 0 bases from V and 6 from J; bases not matched to a gene: 7. The CDR3 runs to 15 residues. The CDR3 spells CASSQDPGTGIEQYF. Here the CDR3 DNA reads TGTGCCAGCAGCCAAGATCCCGGGACAGGTATCGAGCAGTACTTC.

The rearrangement uses TRBV6-5 and TRBJ1-1, with D hard to call. Germline V gives CDR1 MNHEY, CDR2 SVGAGI. Trimming took off 2 bases at V and 2 bases at J, with 12 bases between the two ends. The CDR3 covers 15 residues. Here the CDR3 reads CASSYRGLKNTEAFF. In nucleotides, the CDR3 is TGTGCCAGCAGTTACCGCGGGTTAAAAAACACTGAAGCTTTCTTT.

J is TRBJ2-2 and V is TRBV7-7; 8 positions match TRBD1. Unmatched junction bases numbered 9, after V lost 5 bases and J lost 7 bases. The germline CDR1 and CDR2 sequences are SSHAT and FNYEAQ (reference sequence). The CDR3 is 15 amino acids. CDR3 sequence (DNA): TGTGCCAGCAGCCCCGACAGGGGAAGTGACGGGGAGCTGTTTTTT. Its translation is CASSPDRGSDGELFF. The whole variable domain, filled in from reference TRBV7-7 and TRBJ2-2, reads GAGVSQSPRYKVTKRGQDVTLRCDPISSHATLYWYQQALGQGPEFLTYFNYEAQPDKSGLPSDRFSAERPEGSISTLTIQRTEQRDSAMYRCASSPDRGSDGELFFGEGSRLTVL.